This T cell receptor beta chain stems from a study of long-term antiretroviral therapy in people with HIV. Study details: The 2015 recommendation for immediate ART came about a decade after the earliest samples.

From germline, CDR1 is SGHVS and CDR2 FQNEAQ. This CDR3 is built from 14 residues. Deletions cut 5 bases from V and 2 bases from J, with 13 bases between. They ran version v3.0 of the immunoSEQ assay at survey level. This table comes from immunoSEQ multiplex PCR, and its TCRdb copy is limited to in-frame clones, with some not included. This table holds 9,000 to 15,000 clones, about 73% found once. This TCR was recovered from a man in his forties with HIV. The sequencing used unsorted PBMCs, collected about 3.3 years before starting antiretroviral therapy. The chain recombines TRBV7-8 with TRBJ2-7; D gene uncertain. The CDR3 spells CASSQTSGTYEQYF. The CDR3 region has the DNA TGTGCCAGCAGCCAAACTTCTGGAACCTACGAGCAGTACTTC.